This T cell receptor beta chain was profiled in a study of PD-1 blockade in mismatch repair-deficient tumors. PCR or immunohistochemistry showed mismatch repair deficiency in every enrolled patient. TCRs were sequenced from a few patients responding to pembrolizumab. Assay used: immunoSEQ multiplex PCR; TCRdb lists only in-frame clones, some missing. Here the sample spans approximately 50,000 clones, 78% being singletons. As regards this clone: What it recognizes is unknown.

General study results and limits: Tumor-resident clones, often undetectable pretreatment in blood, expanded then contracted after pembrolizumab.

Germline CDR1 and CDR2: SGHDT and YYEEEE. This CDR3 has 16 residues. J gave up 3 bases and V 1 base, and 7 bases lay outside the gene matches. The sequencing here drew on peripheral blood, taken 4 weeks after starting pembrolizumab. This chain uses TRBV5-6 with TRBJ2-5; 9 nucleotides line up with TRBD2. This TCR came from an adult with mismatch repair-deficient cancer. Written as DNA, the CDR3 is TGTGCCAGCAGCTTGATGGCGGGAGGGGTAGAAGAGACCCAGTACTTC. Translated, it gives CASSLMAGGVEETQYF.